The 6 T cell receptor beta chains reported below all come from one sample, sequenced in a study of T cells in Graves' hyperthyroidism and ophthalmopathy. RNA transcripts provided the source from which TCR beta CDR3 regions were amplified. Using the HTBI primer set, a first-round RT-PCR was run on the TCR CDR3. TCRdb re-called the multiplex PCR reads with MiXCR, one entry per CDR3 protein. Among 550,000 to 800,000 distinct CDR3 sequences, roughly 15% were seen once, and the ten largest hold around 8%. The sequencing sample was made of blood. These TCRs come from a young man with Graves' hyperthyroidism.

This clonotype occurred many times. This sequence joins TRBV20-1 and TRBJ2-1; 7 bases fit TRBD2. Germline values: CDR1 DFQATT, CDR2 SNEGSKA (reference sequence). With 5 bases clipped from V and 9 bases from J, the junction kept 7 bases outside the gene matches. CDR3 length equals 12 residues. In nucleotides, the CDR3 is TGCAGTGCTTGGACTAGGGCTAGTGAGCAGTTCTTC. Translation: CSAWTRASEQFF.

This clonotype appeared a few times. The V and J genes are TRBV7-3 and TRBJ2-2; D might be TRBD1 (5 bases). This CDR3 has 13 amino acids. CDR1 is SGHTA and CDR2 is FQGTGA in the germline V gene. V was trimmed by 5 bases and J by 8 bases, leaving 12 bases between them. The CDR3 nucleotides read TGTGCCAGCAGCCCTCAGGGCGAGGGGGAGCTGTTTTTT. Protein product: CASSPQGEGELFF.

For this clonotype: Being one base from a much bigger clone, this may be a read error. This sequence joins TRBV10-3 and TRBJ1-1; perhaps TRBD1 as D (5 bases). V lost 5 bases to trimming and J lost 3 bases, with 10 bases between them. The CDR3 covers 13 residues. Looked up from germline, CDR1 is ENHRY and CDR2 is SYGVKD. CDR3 DNA sequence: TGTGCCATCAGTTCCGGGGGGGACACTGAAGCTTTCTTT. The encoded protein is CAISSGGDTEAFF.

This clonotype was found many times. V and J are TRBV20-1 and TRBJ2-5, with D unclear. Germline V gives CDR1 DFQATT, CDR2 SNEGSKA (reference sequence). CDR3 length equals 11 residues. The ends were cut back, 4 bases at V and 2 bases at J, with 5 bases in the middle. The CDR3 sequence is CSATGQETQYF. The CDR3 bases are TGCAGTGCTACAGGTCAAGAGACCCAGTACTTC.

This clonotype was seen only a few times. The chain is built from TRBV20-1 and TRBJ2-7; 8 positions agree with TRBD2. The ends lost 0 bases at V and 3 bases at J; junction bases unmatched: 10. Germline assignment: CDR1 DFQATT and CDR2 SNEGSKA (reference sequence). This CDR3 has 16 amino acids. The CDR3, as DNA: TGCAGTGCTAGAGACGGGTTGAGCGGGAGATTCTACGAGCAGTACTTC. This translates into CSARDGLSGRFYEQYF.

This clonotype occurred many times. The chain recombines TRBV12-5 with TRBJ1-1; D not resolved. CDR1 LGHNT and CDR2 FRNRAP come from the germline V gene. CDR3 size: 13 residues. Trimming took off 4 bases at V and 0 bases at J, with 6 bases between the two ends. The CDR3 sequence: CASGSEVNTEAFF. CDR3 DNA sequence: TGTGCTAGTGGTTCAGAGGTGAACACTGAAGCTTTCTTT.